This is a list of T cell receptor beta chains from one sample in a study of shared T cell receptors in the human thymus. TCRdb keeps only in-frame clones here, not all; method: immunoSEQ multiplex PCR. The data contain 540,000 or so clones, more than 75% of them seen just once; the ten biggest clones take up more than 0.01%. These data were also filed under a second study, of human thymus T cells.

Input material: thymocytes. The origin of the receptors is a boy in the first two years of life with a congenital heart defect. The CDR3 runs from the conserved cysteine through the conserved F or W. The order of the fields is V gene, D gene, clone size, J gene, CDR3 protein, CDR3 DNA. The D gene is left open where the match is weak. Part of the rows lack a size; the others show once, few, many or a class for expanded clones.

v_call: TRBV27
d_call: -
clone_size: -
j_call: TRBJ2-3
cdr3_aa: CASTPGFTDTQYF
cdr3_nt: TGTGCCAGCACTCCAGGGTTCACAGATACGCAGTATTTT

v_call: TRBV6-5
d_call: TRBD1
clone_size: -
j_call: TRBJ1-4
cdr3_aa: CASSSPGQGTNEKLFF
cdr3_nt: TGTGCCAGCAGTTCACCGGGACAGGGAACTAATGAAAAACTGTTTTTT

v_call: TRBV11-3
d_call: -
clone_size: once
j_call: TRBJ2-7
cdr3_aa: CASSLGAFREQYF
cdr3_nt: TGTGCCAGCAGCTTAGGTGCCTTTAGAGAGCAGTACTTC

v_call: TRBV5-6
d_call: TRBD2
clone_size: once
j_call: TRBJ2-1
cdr3_aa: CASSLEGLAGGRIYNEQFF
cdr3_nt: TGTGCCAGCAGCTTGGAGGGACTAGCGGGAGGGAGAATCTACAATGAGCAGTTCTTC

v_call: TRBV27
d_call: TRBD2
clone_size: -
j_call: TRBJ2-1
cdr3_aa: CASMGGLAHSYNEQFF
cdr3_nt: TGTGCCAGCATGGGTGGACTAGCCCATTCCTACAATGAGCAGTTCTTC

v_call: TRBV5-4
d_call: -
clone_size: few
j_call: TRBJ2-1
cdr3_aa: CASSLGDFNEQFF
cdr3_nt: TGTGCCAGCAGCTTGGGGGACTTCAATGAGCAGTTCTTC

v_call: TRBV30
d_call: -
clone_size: -
j_call: TRBJ2-1
cdr3_aa: CAWTASGRNEQFF
cdr3_nt: TGTGCCTGGACGGCGTCAGGGAGGAATGAGCAGTTCTTC

v_call: TRBV6-5
d_call: TRBD2
clone_size: -
j_call: TRBJ2-4
cdr3_aa: CASRAAGTREGIQYF
cdr3_nt: TGTGCCAGCAGGGCCGCGGGGACCAGGGAGGGCATTCAGTACTTC

v_call: TRBV9
d_call: -
clone_size: -
j_call: TRBJ2-5
cdr3_aa: CASSVEGRRRETQYF
cdr3_nt: TGTGCCAGCAGCGTAGAAGGGAGGAGGCGGGAGACCCAGTACTTC

v_call: TRBV28
d_call: TRBD1
clone_size: -
j_call: TRBJ1-1
cdr3_aa: CASSTDRGEAFF
cdr3_nt: TGTGCCAGCAGTACGGACAGGGGTGAAGCTTTCTTT

v_call: TRBV7-2
d_call: -
clone_size: -
j_call: TRBJ2-7
cdr3_aa: CASSLFRERAYEQYF
cdr3_nt: TGTGCCAGCAGCTTATTTCGGGAGAGGGCCTACGAGCAGTACTTC

v_call: TRBV28
d_call: TRBD1
clone_size: -
j_call: TRBJ1-2
cdr3_aa: CASSQRQGSDYGYTF
cdr3_nt: TGTGCCAGCAGCCAGAGACAGGGGTCGGACTATGGCTACACCTTC

v_call: TRBV28
d_call: TRBD1
clone_size: -
j_call: TRBJ2-7
cdr3_aa: CASSLYLKQGAEYEQYF
cdr3_nt: TGTGCCAGCAGTTTATACCTTAAACAGGGGGCGGAGTACGAGCAGTACTTC

v_call: TRBV4-2
d_call: -
clone_size: -
j_call: TRBJ2-7
cdr3_aa: CASSHPNTGIRGIWGEQYF
cdr3_nt: TGTGCCAGCAGCCACCCCAACACGGGGATTCGAGGGATTTGGGGCGAGCAGTACTTC

v_call: TRBV7-6
d_call: -
clone_size: -
j_call: TRBJ2-5
cdr3_aa: CASSLAPPGVDF
cdr3_nt: TGTGCCAGCAGCTTAGCCCCACCGGGGGTAGACTTC

v_call: TRBV11-2
d_call: -
clone_size: -
j_call: TRBJ2-7
cdr3_aa: CASSLDNAIGEQYF
cdr3_nt: TGTGCCAGCAGCTTAGATAACGCTATTGGCGAGCAGTACTTC

v_call: TRBV4-1
d_call: TRBD2
clone_size: -
j_call: TRBJ2-1
cdr3_aa: CASSHRLAGAPYNEQFF
cdr3_nt: TGCGCCAGCAGCCATAGACTAGCGGGAGCCCCTTACAATGAGCAGTTCTTC

v_call: TRBV19
d_call: TRBD1
clone_size: -
j_call: TRBJ1-2
cdr3_aa: CASLPTGAPENNYGYTF
cdr3_nt: TGTGCCAGCTTACCGACAGGGGCCCCCGAGAATAACTATGGCTACACCTTC

v_call: TRBV4-1
d_call: -
clone_size: few
j_call: TRBJ1-1
cdr3_aa: CASSQAFSGAPEAFF
cdr3_nt: TGCGCCAGCAGCCAAGCGTTCTCAGGGGCTCCTGAAGCTTTCTTT

v_call: TRBV7-8
d_call: TRBD2
clone_size: -
j_call: TRBJ2-3
cdr3_aa: CASSRGLAGRTDTQYF
cdr3_nt: TGTGCCAGCAGCCGGGGACTAGCGGGAAGGACAGATACGCAGTATTTT

v_call: TRBV6-1
d_call: -
clone_size: -
j_call: TRBJ1-2
cdr3_aa: CASSEDSLSEGYTF
cdr3_nt: TGTGCCAGCAGTGAGGACAGCCTATCGGAAGGCTACACCTTC

v_call: TRBV7-2
d_call: TRBD1
clone_size: -
j_call: TRBJ1-1
cdr3_aa: CASSPRTGQAFF
cdr3_nt: TGTGCCAGCAGCCCAAGGACAGGACAAGCTTTCTTT

v_call: TRBV28
d_call: TRBD1
clone_size: -
j_call: TRBJ1-1
cdr3_aa: CASSQGQGGVNTEAFF
cdr3_nt: TGTGCCAGCAGCCAGGGACAGGGCGGAGTGAACACTGAAGCTTTCTTT

v_call: TRBV2
d_call: -
clone_size: once
j_call: TRBJ2-2
cdr3_aa: CASSGGSTGELFF
cdr3_nt: TGTGCCAGCAGTGGGGGCTCGACCGGGGAGCTGTTTTTT

v_call: TRBV6-6
d_call: TRBD2
clone_size: -
j_call: TRBJ2-5
cdr3_aa: CASSPPGLAGLSPQYF
cdr3_nt: TGTGCCAGCAGCCCACCGGGACTAGCGGGGTTGAGCCCCCAGTACTTC

v_call: TRBV6-1
d_call: -
clone_size: -
j_call: TRBJ1-5
cdr3_aa: CASRRIHSNQPQHF
cdr3_nt: TGTGCCAGCAGGAGGATACATAGCAATCAGCCCCAGCATTTT

v_call: TRBV7-2
d_call: -
clone_size: -
j_call: TRBJ2-5
cdr3_aa: CASSLGSQGETQYF
cdr3_nt: TGTGCCAGCAGCTTAGGCTCGCAGGGGGAGACCCAGTACTTC

v_call: TRBV6-1
d_call: -
clone_size: -
j_call: TRBJ2-7
cdr3_aa: CASTSWGGHYEQYF
cdr3_nt: TGTGCCAGCACTTCTTGGGGGGGACACTACGAGCAGTACTTC

v_call: TRBV10-1
d_call: TRBD2
clone_size: -
j_call: TRBJ2-7
cdr3_aa: CARLRNPGTTTGTSKLSSYEQYF
cdr3_nt: TGCGCCAGATTGAGAAATCCCGGGACGACAACCGGGACTAGCAAACTAAGCTCCTACGAGCAGTACTTC

v_call: TRBV6-6
d_call: -
clone_size: -
j_call: TRBJ1-2
cdr3_aa: CASSRDTECGYTF
cdr3_nt: TGTGCCAGCAGCCGGGACACGGAGTGTGGCTACACCTTC

v_call: TRBV7-2
d_call: TRBD1
clone_size: once
j_call: TRBJ1-2
cdr3_aa: CASSLGGRDRDNYGYTF
cdr3_nt: TGTGCCAGCAGCTTAGGGGGTAGGGACAGGGACAACTATGGCTACACCTTC

v_call: TRBV7-2
d_call: TRBD2
clone_size: -
j_call: TRBJ2-3
cdr3_aa: CASSFHPGLAGGTTDTQYF
cdr3_nt: TGTGCCAGCAGCTTTCACCCGGGACTAGCGGGAGGGACGACAGATACGCAGTATTTT

v_call: TRBV14
d_call: TRBD1
clone_size: -
j_call: TRBJ1-2
cdr3_aa: CASSHLKGQGNYGYTF
cdr3_nt: TGTGCCAGCAGCCACCTTAAGGGACAGGGTAACTATGGCTACACCTTC

v_call: TRBV5-1
d_call: TRBD2
clone_size: -
j_call: TRBJ2-1
cdr3_aa: CASSLRSGRIDEQFF
cdr3_nt: TGCGCCAGCAGCTTAAGGAGCGGGAGGATCGATGAGCAGTTCTTC

v_call: TRBV21-1
d_call: -
clone_size: few
j_call: TRBJ1-2
cdr3_aa: CASSLSGPNYGYTF
cdr3_nt: TGTGCCAGCAGCCTATCAGGCCCTAACTATGGCTACACCTTC

v_call: TRBV19
d_call: TRBD1
clone_size: -
j_call: TRBJ1-1
cdr3_aa: CASSRGYGNTEAFF
cdr3_nt: TGTGCCAGTAGCAGGGGGTATGGGAACACTGAAGCTTTCTTT

v_call: TRBV5-6
d_call: TRBD2
clone_size: -
j_call: TRBJ2-5
cdr3_aa: CASSCSRLAGEETQYF
cdr3_nt: TGTGCCAGCAGCTGTTCAAGACTAGCGGGAGAGGAGACCCAGTACTTC

v_call: TRBV5-1
d_call: TRBD2
clone_size: -
j_call: TRBJ2-3
cdr3_aa: CASGKAGAADTQYF
cdr3_nt: TGCGCCAGCGGTAAGGCGGGAGCAGCAGATACGCAGTATTTT

v_call: TRBV5-1
d_call: TRBD1
clone_size: -
j_call: TRBJ1-4
cdr3_aa: CASSTGQGLNEKLFF
cdr3_nt: TGCGCCAGCAGCACCGGACAGGGACTAAATGAAAAACTGTTTTTT